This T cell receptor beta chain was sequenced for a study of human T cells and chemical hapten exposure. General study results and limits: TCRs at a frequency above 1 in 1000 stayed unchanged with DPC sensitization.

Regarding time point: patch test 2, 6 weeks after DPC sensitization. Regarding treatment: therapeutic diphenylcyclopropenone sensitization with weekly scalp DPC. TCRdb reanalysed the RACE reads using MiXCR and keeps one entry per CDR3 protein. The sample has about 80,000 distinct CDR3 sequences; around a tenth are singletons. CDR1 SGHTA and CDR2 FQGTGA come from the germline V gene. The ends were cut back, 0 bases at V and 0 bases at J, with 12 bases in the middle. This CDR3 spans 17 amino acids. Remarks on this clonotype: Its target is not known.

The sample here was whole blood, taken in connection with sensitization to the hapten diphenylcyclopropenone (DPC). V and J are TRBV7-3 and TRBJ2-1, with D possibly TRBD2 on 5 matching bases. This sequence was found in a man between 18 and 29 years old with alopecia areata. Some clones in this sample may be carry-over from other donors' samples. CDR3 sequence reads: CASSLTFSAGSYNEQFF. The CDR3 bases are TGTGCCAGCAGCTTAACGTTTAGCGCCGGCTCCTACAATGAGCAGTTCTTC.